These 28 T cell receptor beta chains came from one sample sequenced in a study of T cell repertoires in ileal Crohn's disease. Time point defined: inflamed ileum from the surgical specimen. TCRdb keeps only in-frame clones here, not all; method: immunoSEQ multiplex PCR. The sample has about 5,400 clones; around 80% are singletons. Sequenced material: ileal tissue. All receptors derive from an adult with Crohn's disease.

This clone was seen just once. The chain employs TRBV6-1 and TRBJ2-7, with D perhaps TRBD1 (5 bases). Trimming stripped 4 bases from V and 3 bases from J, with 13 bases between. Germline V gives CDR1 MNHNS, CDR2 SASEGT. The CDR3 runs to 14 residues. The CDR3 nucleotides read TGTGCCAGCAGTGTAAGACACCAGGGCTACGAGCAGTACTTC. Protein sequence: CASSVRHQGYEQYF.

As concerns this clone: The junction differs from germline at one of its ends, possibly a read error. The V call is TRBV7-3, the J call TRBJ2-5; D may correspond to TRBD1 or TRBD2 (5 bases each). The CDR3 loop spans 15 amino acids. Germline V CDR1 and CDR2: SGHTA, FQGTGA. CDR3 in DNA: TGTGCCAGCAGCCTAACCTCGGGACGCCCTGGGGCCCAGTACTTC. Translation: CASSLTSGRPGAQYF.

CDR3 DNA: TGTGCCAGCAGGAGAAACGGGGAGCTGTTTTTT. Translation gives CASRRNGELFF. The V gene is TRBV6-1, the J gene TRBJ2-2; no reliable D call. V was trimmed by 6 bases and J by 7 bases, leaving 6 bases between them. CDR3 length: 11 residues. Germline V gene sequence: CDR1 MNHNS, CDR2 SASEGT.

The chain couples TRBV11-3 to TRBJ2-2; 7 bases fit TRBD1. The ends lost 5 bases at V and 7 bases at J; junction bases unmatched: 4. The germline V gene encodes CDR1 SGHNT and CDR2 YENEEA. This CDR3 region has 13 residues. CDR3 nucleotide sequence: TGTGCCAGCAGCAGACAGGGATACGGGGAGCTGTTTTTT. Its translation: CASSRQGYGELFF.

The chain links TRBV4-1 to TRBJ2-3; 7 bases match TRBD2. This CDR3 spans 16 amino acids. CDR1 is MGHRA and CDR2 is YSYEKL in the germline V gene. The ends lost 1 base at V and 3 bases at J; junction bases unmatched: 7. This CDR3 reads CASSQGASGETDTQYF. The DNA for the CDR3 is TGCGCCAGCAGCCAAGGTGCCAGCGGGGAAACAGATACGCAGTATTTT.

This sequence joins TRBV7-9 and TRBJ2-7; 7 bases line up with TRBD1. CDR3 length: 14 residues. Germline CDR1 SEHNR, CDR2 FQNEAQ (reference sequence). Germline trimming cut 0 bases from V and 2 bases from J; bases unmatched to any gene: 1. The chain's CDR3 is CASSLAGQTYEQYF. DNA of the CDR3: TGTGCCAGCAGCTTAGCGGGACAGACCTACGAGCAGTACTTC.

This chain joins TRBV29-1 and TRBJ2-7; D is ambiguous. Germline V gives CDR1 SQVTM, CDR2 ANQGSEA. V was pared by 6 bases and J by 3 bases, with 6 bases between. This CDR3 is 10 amino acids long. This chain's CDR3 is CSVQDYEQYF. The CDR3 bases are TGCAGCGTCCAGGACTACGAGCAGTACTTC.

The genes are TRBV14 and TRBJ1-1; D call uncertain. The CDR3 has 14 residues. Trimming cost V 2 bases and J 1 base, with 8 bases left between them. Germline values: CDR1 SGHDN, CDR2 FVKESK. CDR3 DNA sequence: TGTGCCAGCAGCCAACAGCGCCAGAACACTGAAGCTTTCTTT. Residues: CASSQQRQNTEAFF.

Note on this clone: The same CDR3 arises from other DNA sequences in this sample as well. V is TRBV13 and J is TRBJ2-5; no clear D gene. This CDR3 has 12 residues. The germline CDR1 and CDR2 sequences are PRHDT and FYEKMQ (reference sequence). The V end was cut by 5 bases, the J end by 0 bases, with 4 bases between. CDR3 in amino acids: CASSPDQETQYF. DNA of the CDR3: TGTGCCAGCAGCCCAGACCAAGAGACCCAGTACTTC.

The rearrangement uses TRBV6-5 and TRBJ2-4, with TRBD2 matching over 7 bases. The CDR3 sequence is 13 residues long. The germline V gene encodes CDR1 MNHEY and CDR2 SVGAGI. V lost 7 bases and J lost 7; bases outside the gene matches: 7. CDR3: CASTPGGVNIQYF. In DNA form, the CDR3 reads TGTGCCAGCACCCCTGGGGGGGTTAACATTCAGTACTTC.

The chain links TRBV6-5 to TRBJ2-7, with a weak D call TRBD1 (6 bases). V lost 6 bases and J 2 bases, leaving 14 bases between the germline ends. Germline V lookup: CDR1 MNHEY, CDR2 SVGAGI. This CDR3 spans 14 amino acids. CDR3: CASRPVDRPYEQYF. In nucleotides, the CDR3 is TGTGCCAGCAGACCCGTCGACAGGCCCTACGAGCAGTACTTC.

The CDR3 spells CASSVRLARGEQYF. CDR3 DNA: TGTGCCAGTAGCGTTAGACTAGCCCGAGGCGAGCAGTACTTC. The chain has TRBV19 and TRBJ2-7; 7 bases are a match to TRBD2. CDR1 and CDR2 from the germline V gene are LNHDA and SQIVND (reference sequence). There are 14 residues in the CDR3. Trimming took 6 bases from V and 6 from J; bases not matched to a gene: 11. Variable domain in full (rest from reference TRBV19 and TRBJ2-7): DGGITQSPKYLFRKEGQNVTLSCEQNLNHDAMYWYRQDPGQGLRLIYYSQIVNDFQKGDIAEGYSVSREKKESFPLTVTSAQKNPTAFYLCASSVRLARGEQYFGPGTRLTVT.

The V and J genes are TRBV27 and TRBJ1-2; 11 nucleotides match TRBD1. Germline loops: CDR1 MNHEY, CDR2 SMNVEV (reference sequence). CDR3 length: 16 amino acids. V lost 3 bases and J lost 8; bases outside the gene matches: 11. CDR3 DNA: TGTGCCAGCAGTTTGAATTATGGACAGGGGGCGGTGGGCTACACCTTC. Protein sequence: CASSLNYGQGAVGYTF.

V gene TRBV4-2 combines with J gene TRBJ1-6; the D is unclear. This CDR3 has 16 amino acids. The germline CDR1 and CDR2 sequences are LGHNA and YNFKEQ. Trimming cost V 0 bases and J 0 bases, with 6 bases left between them. CDR3 nucleotides: TGTGCCAGCAGCCAAGACCGCCTCTCCTATAATTCACCCCTCCACTTT. Translation: CASSQDRLSYNSPLHF.

The rearrangement links TRBV5-4 to TRBJ2-2; 10 nucleotides line up with TRBD2. The V segment lost 0 bases and the J segment 5 bases; nucleotides outside the gene matches: 7. The germline V gene encodes CDR1 SGHNT and CDR2 YYREEE (reference sequence). The CDR3 has 17 residues. CDR3 DNA: TGTGCCAGCAGCTTGGGATCAATTAGCGGGGGGACCGGGGAGCTGTTTTTT. It codes for CASSLGSISGGTGELFF.

The count of this clone is one. The genes are TRBV5-5 and TRBJ1-1; D not resolved. Germline CDR1 is SGHKS and CDR2 is YYEKEE (reference sequence). The CDR3 is 14 amino acids. With 4 bases removed from V and 7 bases from J, the gap between germline ends came to 17 bases. CDR3 residues: CASSPEGAGSEAFF. The DNA for the CDR3 is TGTGCCAGCAGCCCGGAGGGCGCGGGGAGTGAAGCTTTCTTT. Together with reference TRBV5-5 and TRBJ1-1, the CDR3 gives the full variable domain: DAGVTQSPTHLIKTRGQQVTLRCSPISGHKSVSWYQQVLGQGPQFIFQYYEKEERGRGNFPDRFSARQFPNYSSELNVNALLLGDSALYLCASSPEGAGSEAFFGQGTRLTVV.

CDR3 in amino acids: CASSLPLGDTQYF. The CDR3 DNA sequence: TGTGCCAGCAGCCTCCCCTTGGGAGATACGCAGTATTTT. This rearrangement joins TRBV5-4 to TRBJ2-3; D gene ambiguous. This CDR3 is built from 13 residues. V shed 4 bases and J shed 5 bases, with 11 bases lying between them. Germline CDR1 reads SGHNT; CDR2 reads YYREEE (reference sequence).

The chain has TRBV27 and TRBJ2-4; 8 bases align to TRBD2. This CDR3 has 17 amino acids. Trimming removed 7 bases from V and 0 bases from J; junction bases left unmatched: 11. Germline V CDR1 and CDR2: MNHEY, SMNVEV (reference sequence). This CDR3 reads CASTLLNSGEAKNIQYF. The DNA for the CDR3 is TGTGCCAGCACCCTATTAAATAGCGGGGAAGCCAAAAACATTCAGTACTTC.

The V and J genes are TRBV28 and TRBJ2-3; 7 nucleotides line up with TRBD2. The germline V gene encodes CDR1 MDHEN and CDR2 SYDVKM. After removal of 5 bases from V and 9 bases from J, the junction contained 17 bases not matched to a gene. This CDR3 spans 16 amino acids. The CDR3 DNA is TGTGCCAGCAGTCACCCCTCCCATCGACTAGCCCCAACGCAGTATTTT. Protein: CASSHPSHRLAPTQYF.

The chain employs TRBV19 and TRBJ1-5; D may be TRBD1 (5 bases). V was trimmed by 5 bases and J by 7 bases, leaving 12 bases between them. CDR3 size: 13 residues. Germline V CDR1 and CDR2: LNHDA, SQIVND (reference sequence). CDR3 in amino acids: CASSQGFRQPQHF. CDR3 DNA sequence: TGTGCCAGTAGTCAGGGTTTTAGGCAGCCCCAGCATTTT.

This chain joins TRBV11-3 and TRBJ2-3; no firm D call. Deletions cut 5 bases from V and 0 bases from J, with 15 bases between. The V gene's germline CDR1 is SGHNT and CDR2 YENEEA. The CDR3 contains 16 residues. CDR3 amino acids: CASSMTWGGSTDTQYF. DNA for the CDR3: TGTGCCAGCAGCATGACCTGGGGTGGAAGCACAGATACGCAGTATTTT.

The rearrangement links TRBV4-1 to TRBJ2-7; 8 positions agree with TRBD1. CDR3 length: 16 amino acids. The germline CDR1 and CDR2 sequences are MGHRA and YSYEKL. Trimming cost V 3 bases and J 1 base; bases outside gene matches: 8. In DNA form, the CDR3 reads TGCGCCAGCAGCCATCCAGGACAGGGTCTATCCTACGAGCAGTACTTC. Translated: CASSHPGQGLSYEQYF.

Only a few counts were recorded for this clone. V is TRBV6-4 and J is TRBJ2-2; 7 bases agree with TRBD1. This CDR3 is 14 amino acids long. V lost 2 bases and J lost 3; bases outside the gene matches: 0. Germline V gene lookup returns CDR1 MRHNA and CDR2 SNTAGT. The CDR3 DNA sequence: TGTGCCAGCAGTGACGGACAGGACACCGGGGAGCTGTTTTTT. Translated: CASSDGQDTGELFF.

This chain connects TRBV25-1 to TRBJ2-1; D unclear. The germline V gene encodes CDR1 MGHDK and CDR2 SYGVNS. The length of the CDR3 is 17 residues. V was cut by 5 bases and J by 2 bases, with 19 bases left in between. In DNA form, the CDR3 reads TGTGCCAGCAGTTTCCGTGCTGTGGCCCCCCCCTACAATGAGCAGTTCTTC. It translates to CASSFRAVAPPYNEQFF.

The chain carries TRBV2 and TRBJ2-4; D is ambiguous. V was trimmed by 5 bases and J by 6 bases, leaving 8 bases between them. CDR1 SNHLY and CDR2 FYNNEI come from the germline V gene. The CDR3 runs 12 residues. DNA of the CDR3: TGTGCCAGCAGTTCGGCCCTAAACATTCAGTACTTC. It encodes CASSSALNIQYF.

The J gene is TRBJ2-5, the V gene TRBV15; D may be TRBD1 (6 bases). Germline-derived CDR1 and CDR2 are LNHNV and YYDKDF (reference sequence). Deletions cut 7 bases from V and 4 bases from J, with 19 bases between. The CDR3 extends over 15 amino acids. CDR3 in amino acids: CATTLDRHPGETQYF. The DNA of the CDR3 is TGTGCCACCACCTTAGACAGGCACCCCGGAGAGACCCAGTACTTC.

The V call is TRBV7-3, the J call TRBJ2-1; TRBD2 matches at 7 bases. The CDR3 consists of 14 residues. V trimming: 4 bases; J trimming: 4 bases; junction bases outside the gene matches: 4. The germline V gene encodes CDR1 SGHTA and CDR2 FQGTGA. The CDR3 sequence is CASSWSGAYNEQFF. The CDR3 DNA follows: TGTGCCAGCAGCTGGAGCGGGGCTTACAATGAGCAGTTCTTC. Full variable domain (outside the CDR3, taken from reference TRBV7-3 and TRBJ2-1): GAGVSQTPSNKVTEKGKYVELRCDPISGHTALYWYRQSLGQGPEFLIYFQGTGAADDSGLPNDRFFAVRPEGSVSTLKIQRTERGDSAVYLCASSWSGAYNEQFFGPGTRLTVL.

This chain joins TRBV9 and TRBJ2-7; TRBD2 matches 12 bases. Trimming at V came to 4 bases and at J to 2 bases, leaving 4 bases not matched to a gene. The CDR3 runs to 15 residues. Germline values: CDR1 SGDLS, CDR2 YYNGEE. The CDR3, as DNA: TGTGCCAGCAGCCCCCGGACTAGCGGGGCCTACGAGCAGTACTTC. Its protein product is CASSPRTSGAYEQYF.